Listed here are 12 T cell receptor beta chains from one sample, sequenced in a study of cytomegalovirus exposure and HLA in healthy donors. The PCR was carried out with 60 Vbeta primers and 13 Jbeta primers. The method was immunoSEQ multiplex PCR; TCRdb's version includes in-frame clones alone and lacks a portion of them. The sample carries some 140,000 clones, 73% recorded once. Sequences were obtained from PBMCs. The receptors originated from a woman aged 40 to 50 in good health and CMV-seronegative.

The gene calls are TRBV7-3 and TRBJ2-7; D is possibly TRBD1 (5 bases). Germline CDR1 is SGHTA and CDR2 is FQGTGA. This CDR3 region has 15 residues. Between the trimmed V and J ends, which lost 6 bases and 2 bases, there was a span of 17 bases. The CDR3 here is CASSIGAGSAYEQYF. The DNA of the CDR3 is TGTGCCAGCAGTATAGGGGCAGGTAGTGCCTACGAGCAGTACTTC.

The chain recombines TRBV7-9 with TRBJ1-1, with D perhaps matching TRBD1 (6 bases). Trimming cost V 6 bases and J 1 base, with 9 bases left between them. There are 13 residues in the CDR3. CDR1 is SEHNR and CDR2 is FQNEAQ in the germline V gene (reference sequence). The CDR3 is CASREGGNTEAFF. As DNA, the CDR3 is TGTGCCAGCAGAGAAGGGGGGAACACTGAAGCTTTCTTT.

This chain connects TRBV11-2 to TRBJ1-1; D is unresolved. Per germline, CDR1 SGHAT and CDR2 FQNNGV. Trimming pared 2 bases from V and 3 bases from J, leaving 7 bases between. This CDR3 has 13 amino acids. CDR3 loop: CASSLIRDTEAFF. The CDR3, as DNA: TGTGCCAGCAGCTTAATCCGGGACACTGAAGCTTTCTTT.

The rearrangement uses TRBV9 and TRBJ2-2; 8 positions match TRBD2. CDR1 and CDR2 from the germline V gene are SGDLS and YYNGEE. The CDR3 is made up of 16 amino acids. J gave up 4 bases and V 3 bases, and 8 bases lay outside the gene matches. Written as DNA, the CDR3 is TGTGCCAGCAGCGGGAATCGGGAGGGCTCCACCGGGGAGCTGTTTTTT. Translated: CASSGNREGSTGELFF. Full variable domain (missing parts from reference TRBV9 and TRBJ2-2): DSGVTQTPKHLITATGQRVTLRCSPRSGDLSVYWYQQSLDQGLQFLIQYYNGEERAKGNILERFSAQQFPDLHSELNLSSLELGDSALYFCASSGNREGSTGELFFGEGSRLTVL.

The chain joins TRBV19 to TRBJ1-5; D ambiguous. The CDR3 consists of 16 residues. V was cut by 6 bases and J by 6 bases, with 21 bases left in between. Germline CDR1 and CDR2: LNHDA and SQIVND (reference sequence). Written as DNA, the CDR3 is TGTGCCAGTAGCACCCAAGGAGGTTTAGCGAGTCAGCCCCAGCATTTT. Its protein is CASSTQGGLASQPQHF.

V is TRBV5-1 and J is TRBJ2-5, with TRBD2 matching over 7 bases. CDR3 length: 14 residues. The germline CDR1 and CDR2 sequences are SGHRS and YFSETQ. With 1 base clipped from V and 2 bases from J, the junction kept 2 bases outside the gene matches. CDR3 DNA: TGCGCCAGCAGCTTGACTAGCGCACAAGAGACCCAGTACTTC. It encodes CASSLTSAQETQYF.

The chain is built from TRBV7-6 and TRBJ2-3; D gene ambiguous. The V and J ends lost 5 bases and 0 bases respectively, with 6 bases between them. The CDR3 has 13 amino acids. Germline CDR1 and CDR2: SGHVS and FNYEAQ. This chain's CDR3 is CASSRTSTDTQYF. CDR3 DNA: TGTGCCAGCAGCAGAACTAGCACAGATACGCAGTATTTT.

This chain uses TRBV28 with TRBJ1-2, with D hard to call. The CDR3 has 15 amino acids. The ends were cut back, 5 bases at V and 0 bases at J, with 13 bases in the middle. The germline gives CDR1 MDHEN, CDR2 SYDVKM. CDR3 region: CASSTTPRANYGYTF. The CDR3 bases are TGTGCCAGCAGTACAACCCCGCGGGCTAACTATGGCTACACCTTC.

This clone is a singleton in its sample. This chain joins TRBV27 and TRBJ2-2, with 7 bases lining up with TRBD2. The ends lost 2 bases at V and 6 bases at J; junction bases unmatched: 3. CDR3 length equals 14 residues. Germline CDR1 reads MNHEY; CDR2 reads SMNVEV (reference sequence). Here the CDR3 reads CASSLGLEAGELFF. The DNA for the CDR3 is TGTGCCAGCAGTTTAGGACTAGAGGCCGGGGAGCTGTTTTTT.

The CDR3 DNA is TGTGCCAGCAGTTCCGACAGGGGGATCAATGAGCAGTTCTTC. Amino acid sequence: CASSSDRGINEQFF. The chain employs TRBV5-6 and TRBJ2-1; 9 nucleotides align to TRBD1. This CDR3 spans 14 amino acids. Trimming removed 5 bases from V and 6 bases from J; junction bases left unmatched: 6. Germline V gives CDR1 SGHDT, CDR2 YYEEEE.

On this clone itself: Relative to the germline gene, one junction end is altered; a read error may explain this. This chain joins TRBV14 and TRBJ2-3, with 11 positions matching TRBD2. The CDR3 totals 15 residues. Germline V CDR1 and CDR2: SGHDN, FVKESK. The DNA for the CDR3 is TGTGCCAGCAGCCTTCTAGCGGGGGGCCCTGGCCCACGGTCTTTT. Its translation: CASSLLAGGPGPRSF.

This sequence joins TRBV7-3 and TRBJ2-1; TRBD2 agrees at 8 bases. Germline assignment: CDR1 SGHTA and CDR2 FQGTGA. The V gene end was trimmed by 1 base and the J gene end by 12 bases; junction bases not matched to a gene: 8. The CDR3 is 14 amino acids. The DNA for the CDR3 is TGTGCCAGCAGCTTAAATAGCGGGGAATATGGGCAGTTCTTC. Translating it yields CASSLNSGEYGQFF.